Presented here are 10 T cell receptor beta chains from one specimen sequenced in a study of cytomegalovirus exposure and HLA in healthy donors. 60 Vbeta and 13 Jbeta primers were used in PCR. Sequencing was performed with immunoSEQ multiplex PCR; in TCRdb, only in-frame clones are kept and a portion is missing. This table has roughly 180,000 clones, under 80% appearing once. The material sequenced was PBMCs. The receptors were gathered from a woman aged 25 to 39 in good health and CMV-seropositive.

The chain couples TRBV5-6 to TRBJ2-7; D not resolved. CDR3 size: 12 residues. The ends were cut back, 4 bases at V and 4 bases at J, with 9 bases in the middle. Looked up from germline, CDR1 is SGHDT and CDR2 is YYEEEE. The CDR3 region has the DNA TGTGCCAGCAGCCGAGGCCATTACGAGCAGTACTTC. Translation: CASSRGHYEQYF.

The chain joins TRBV2 to TRBJ1-5, with D unclear. Germline loops: CDR1 SNHLY, CDR2 FYNNEI. The CDR3 totals 15 residues. V lost 6 bases to trimming and J lost 7 bases, with 19 bases between them. The CDR3 region is CASRPNSVRGQPQHF. CDR3 in DNA: TGTGCCAGCAGACCCAACAGTGTTCGTGGACAGCCCCAGCATTTT.

The rearrangement uses TRBV11-2 and TRBJ1-2, with D maybe TRBD1 (5 bases). CDR1 and CDR2 (germline): SGHAT, FQNNGV. Trimming left V 1 base short and J 6 bases short, with 18 bases between. There are 16 residues in the CDR3. DNA of the CDR3: TGTGCCAGCAGCTTAGGAGGTTTCACAGGAACCAATGGCTACACCTTC. As protein: CASSLGGFTGTNGYTF.

The table lists this clone with a count of one. The chain links TRBV9 to TRBJ2-1; D unclear. V lost 1 base and J 8 bases, leaving 16 bases between the germline ends. Germline V lookup: CDR1 SGDLS, CDR2 YYNGEE. The CDR3 totals 15 residues. The CDR3 here is CASSVTPIVMYEQFF. The CDR3 DNA reads as TGTGCCAGCAGCGTAACCCCAATAGTTATGTATGAGCAGTTCTTC.

V is TRBV6-5 and J is TRBJ1-6; D remains ambiguous. The ends were cut back, 7 bases at V and 8 bases at J, with 12 bases in the middle. The CDR3 contains 13 residues. CDR1 MNHEY and CDR2 SVGAGI come from the germline V gene. The CDR3, as DNA: TGTGCCAGCAACCGAGGGTTTGATTCACCCCTCCACTTT. Translating it yields CASNRGFDSPLHF.

The chain carries TRBV11-2 and TRBJ2-3, with 7 bases fitting TRBD2. There are 15 residues in the CDR3. The V and J ends lost 5 bases and 0 bases, in that order; junction bases with no gene match: 5. Looked up from germline, CDR1 is SGHAT and CDR2 is FQNNGV. The CDR3 sequence: CASSQPGGSTDTQYF. The CDR3 nucleotides are TGTGCCAGCAGCCAACCGGGGGGAAGCACAGATACGCAGTATTTT.

The chain uses TRBV19 and TRBJ2-1, with TRBD2 identical over 9 bases. Trimming removed 2 bases from V and 10 bases from J; junction bases left unmatched: 9. The CDR3 totals 15 residues. The germline gives CDR1 LNHDA, CDR2 SQIVND (reference sequence). The CDR3 bases are TGTGCCAGTAGTATAAGGCTAGCGGGGCCAGAGGAGCAGTTCTTC. It is translated as CASSIRLAGPEEQFF.

The chain combines TRBV4-1 with TRBJ2-3, with 7 bases matching TRBD2. The CDR3 has 17 residues. Per the germline V gene, CDR1 is MGHRA and CDR2 is YSYEKL. The ends lost 2 bases at V and 0 bases at J; junction bases unmatched: 8. The CDR3 sequence is CASSQPLGGESTDTQYF. CDR3 DNA: TGCGCCAGCAGCCAACCTTTGGGGGGGGAAAGCACAGATACGCAGTATTTT.

CDR3 bases: TGTGCCAGCAGCTCCTGGACAGGGGTGGACACTGAAGCTTTCTTT. This codes for CASSSWTGVDTEAFF. This chain connects TRBV11-2 to TRBJ1-1, with 9 bases matching TRBD1. Germline assignment: CDR1 SGHAT and CDR2 FQNNGV. CDR3 length equals 15 residues. Trimming removed 4 bases from V and 3 bases from J; junction bases left unmatched: 6. Looking up the rest from reference TRBV11-2 and TRBJ1-1 gives the full variable domain: EAGVAQSPRYKIIEKRQSVAFWCNPISGHATLYWYQQILGQGPKLLIQFQNNGVVDDSQLPKDRFSAERLKGVDSTLKIQPAKLEDSAVYLCASSSWTGVDTEAFFGQGTRLTVV.

The chain combines TRBV5-5 with TRBJ2-5; 7 bases map to TRBD1. CDR3 size: 17 residues. The germline CDR1 and CDR2 sequences are SGHKS and YYEKEE (reference sequence). Germline trimming cut 1 base from V and 0 bases from J; bases unmatched to any gene: 9. The chain's CDR3 is CASSLLYTGEYQETQYF. In DNA form, the CDR3 reads TGTGCCAGCAGCTTGTTGTACACAGGGGAATACCAAGAGACCCAGTACTTC.